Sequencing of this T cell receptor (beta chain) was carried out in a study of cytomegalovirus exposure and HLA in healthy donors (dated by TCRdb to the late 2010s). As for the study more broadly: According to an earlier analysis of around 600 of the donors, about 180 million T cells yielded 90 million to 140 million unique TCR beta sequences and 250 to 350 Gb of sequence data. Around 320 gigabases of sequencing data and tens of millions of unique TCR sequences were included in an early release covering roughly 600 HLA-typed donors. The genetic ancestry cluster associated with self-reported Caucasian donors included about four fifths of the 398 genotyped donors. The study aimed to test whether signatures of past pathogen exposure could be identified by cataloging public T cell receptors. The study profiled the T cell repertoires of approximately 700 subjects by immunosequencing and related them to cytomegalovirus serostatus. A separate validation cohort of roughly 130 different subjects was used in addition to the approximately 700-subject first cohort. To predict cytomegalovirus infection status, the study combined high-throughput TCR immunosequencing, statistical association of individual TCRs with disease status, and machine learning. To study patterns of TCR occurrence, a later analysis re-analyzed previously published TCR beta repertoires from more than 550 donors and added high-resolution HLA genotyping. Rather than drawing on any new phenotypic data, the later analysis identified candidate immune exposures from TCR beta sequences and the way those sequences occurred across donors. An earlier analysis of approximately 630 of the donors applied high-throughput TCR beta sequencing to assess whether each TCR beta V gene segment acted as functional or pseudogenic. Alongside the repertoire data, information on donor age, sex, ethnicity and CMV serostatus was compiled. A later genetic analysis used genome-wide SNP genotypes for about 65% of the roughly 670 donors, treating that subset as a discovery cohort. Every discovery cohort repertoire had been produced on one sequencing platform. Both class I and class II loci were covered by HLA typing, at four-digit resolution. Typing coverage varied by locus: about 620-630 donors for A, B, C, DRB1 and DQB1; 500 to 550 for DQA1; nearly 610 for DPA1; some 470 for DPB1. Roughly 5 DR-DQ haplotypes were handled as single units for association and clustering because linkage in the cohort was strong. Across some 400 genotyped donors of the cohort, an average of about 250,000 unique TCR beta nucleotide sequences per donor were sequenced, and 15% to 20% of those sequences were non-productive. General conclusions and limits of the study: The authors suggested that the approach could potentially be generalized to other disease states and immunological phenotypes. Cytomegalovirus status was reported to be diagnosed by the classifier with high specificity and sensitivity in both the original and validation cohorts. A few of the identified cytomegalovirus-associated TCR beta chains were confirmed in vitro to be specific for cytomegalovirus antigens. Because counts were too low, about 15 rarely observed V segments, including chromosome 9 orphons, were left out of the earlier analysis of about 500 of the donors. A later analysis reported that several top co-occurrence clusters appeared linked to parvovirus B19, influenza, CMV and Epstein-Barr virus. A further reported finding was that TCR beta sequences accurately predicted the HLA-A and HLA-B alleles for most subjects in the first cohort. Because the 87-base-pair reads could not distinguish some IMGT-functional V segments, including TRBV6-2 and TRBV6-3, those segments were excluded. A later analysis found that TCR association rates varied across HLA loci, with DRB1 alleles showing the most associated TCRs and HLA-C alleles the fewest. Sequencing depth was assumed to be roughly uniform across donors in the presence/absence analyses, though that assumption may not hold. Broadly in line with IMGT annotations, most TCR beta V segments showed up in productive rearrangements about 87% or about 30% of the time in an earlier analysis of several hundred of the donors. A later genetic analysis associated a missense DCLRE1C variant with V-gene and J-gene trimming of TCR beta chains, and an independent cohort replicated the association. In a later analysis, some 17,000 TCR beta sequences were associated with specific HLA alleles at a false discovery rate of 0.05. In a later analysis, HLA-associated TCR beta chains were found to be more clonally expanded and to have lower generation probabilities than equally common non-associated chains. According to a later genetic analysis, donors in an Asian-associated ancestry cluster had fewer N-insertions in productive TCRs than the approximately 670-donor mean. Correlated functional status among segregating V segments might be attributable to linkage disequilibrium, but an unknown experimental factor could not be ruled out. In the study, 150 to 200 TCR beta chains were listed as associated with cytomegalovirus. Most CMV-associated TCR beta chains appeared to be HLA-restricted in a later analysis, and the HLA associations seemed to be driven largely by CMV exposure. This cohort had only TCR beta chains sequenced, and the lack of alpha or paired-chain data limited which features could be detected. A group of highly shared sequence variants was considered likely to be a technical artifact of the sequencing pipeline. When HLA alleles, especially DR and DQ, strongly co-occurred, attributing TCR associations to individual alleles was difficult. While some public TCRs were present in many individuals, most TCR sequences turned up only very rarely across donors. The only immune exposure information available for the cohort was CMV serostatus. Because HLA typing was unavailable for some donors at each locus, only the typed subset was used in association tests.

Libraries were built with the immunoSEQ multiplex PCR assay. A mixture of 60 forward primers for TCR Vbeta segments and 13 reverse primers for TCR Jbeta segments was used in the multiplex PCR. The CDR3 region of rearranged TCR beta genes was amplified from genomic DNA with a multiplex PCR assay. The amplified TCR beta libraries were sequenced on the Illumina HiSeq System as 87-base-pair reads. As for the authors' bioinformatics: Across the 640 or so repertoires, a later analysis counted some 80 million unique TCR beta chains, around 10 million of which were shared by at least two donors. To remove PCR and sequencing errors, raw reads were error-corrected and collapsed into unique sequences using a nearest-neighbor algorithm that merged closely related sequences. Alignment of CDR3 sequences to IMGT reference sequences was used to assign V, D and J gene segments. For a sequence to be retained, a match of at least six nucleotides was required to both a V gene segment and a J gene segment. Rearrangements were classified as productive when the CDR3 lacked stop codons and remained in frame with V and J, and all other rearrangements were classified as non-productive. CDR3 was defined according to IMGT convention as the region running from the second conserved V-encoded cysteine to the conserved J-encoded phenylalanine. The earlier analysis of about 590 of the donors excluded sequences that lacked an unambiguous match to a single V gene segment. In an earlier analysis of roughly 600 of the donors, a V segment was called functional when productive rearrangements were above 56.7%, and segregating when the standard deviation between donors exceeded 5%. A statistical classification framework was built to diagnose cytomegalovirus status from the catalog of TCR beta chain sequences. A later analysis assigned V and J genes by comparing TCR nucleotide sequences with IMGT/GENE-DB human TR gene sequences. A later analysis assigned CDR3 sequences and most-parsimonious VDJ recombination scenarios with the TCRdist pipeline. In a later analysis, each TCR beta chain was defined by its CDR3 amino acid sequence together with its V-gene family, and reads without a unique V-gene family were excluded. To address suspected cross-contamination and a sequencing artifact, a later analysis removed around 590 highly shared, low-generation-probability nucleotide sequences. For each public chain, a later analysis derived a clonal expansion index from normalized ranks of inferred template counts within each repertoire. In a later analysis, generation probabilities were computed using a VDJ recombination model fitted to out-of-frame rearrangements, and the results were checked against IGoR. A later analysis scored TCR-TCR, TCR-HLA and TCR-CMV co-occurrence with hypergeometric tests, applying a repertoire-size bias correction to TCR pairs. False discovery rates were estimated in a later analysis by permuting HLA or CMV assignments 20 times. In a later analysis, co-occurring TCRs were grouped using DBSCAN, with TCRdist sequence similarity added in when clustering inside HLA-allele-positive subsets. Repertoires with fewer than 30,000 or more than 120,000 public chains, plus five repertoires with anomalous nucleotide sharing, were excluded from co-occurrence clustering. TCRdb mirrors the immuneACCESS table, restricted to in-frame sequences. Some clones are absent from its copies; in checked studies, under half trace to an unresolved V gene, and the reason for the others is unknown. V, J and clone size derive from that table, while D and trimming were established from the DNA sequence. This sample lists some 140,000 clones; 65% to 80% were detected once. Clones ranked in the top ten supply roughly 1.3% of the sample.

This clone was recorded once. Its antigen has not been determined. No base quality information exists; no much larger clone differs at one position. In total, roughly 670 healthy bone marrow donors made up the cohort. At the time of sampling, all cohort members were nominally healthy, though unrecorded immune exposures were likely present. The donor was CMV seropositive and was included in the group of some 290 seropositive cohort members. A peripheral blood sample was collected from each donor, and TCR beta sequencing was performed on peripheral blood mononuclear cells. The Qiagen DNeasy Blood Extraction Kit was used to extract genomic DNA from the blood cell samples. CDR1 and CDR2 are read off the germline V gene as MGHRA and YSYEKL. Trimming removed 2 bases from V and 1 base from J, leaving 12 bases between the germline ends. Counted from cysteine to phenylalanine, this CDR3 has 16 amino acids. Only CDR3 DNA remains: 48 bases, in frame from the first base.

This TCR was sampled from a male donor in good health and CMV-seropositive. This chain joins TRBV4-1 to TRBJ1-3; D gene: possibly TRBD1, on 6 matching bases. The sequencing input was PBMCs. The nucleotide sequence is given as TGCGCCAGCAGCCAACCTAGGGGGGGTTCTGGAAACACCATATATTTT. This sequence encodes CASSQPRGGSGNTIYF.